This T cell receptor beta chain was recovered during a study of CD8 T cells in Susac syndrome. It was with random hexamers that roughly 0.45 to 1 ug RNA was reverse transcribed. TCRdb called the immunoSEQ multiplex PCR reads again in MiXCR, with one record for every CDR3 protein. The sample comprises about 140,000 distinct CDR3 sequences, more than 85% of which are singletons, and roughly 0.2% rests with the top ten. This clonotype was obtained from a human donor with Susac syndrome. Sequencing was done on a sample of CD8+ T cells from PBMCs.

The DNA of the CDR3 is TGTGCCAGCTCACTCCGGCCCTACGAGCAGTACTTC. This translates into CASSLRPYEQYF. The J gene is TRBJ2-7, the V gene TRBV18; no clear D. V was pared by 4 bases and J by 2 bases, with 6 bases between. The CDR3 runs 12 residues. Germline V gene sequence: CDR1 KGHSH, CDR2 LQKENI.